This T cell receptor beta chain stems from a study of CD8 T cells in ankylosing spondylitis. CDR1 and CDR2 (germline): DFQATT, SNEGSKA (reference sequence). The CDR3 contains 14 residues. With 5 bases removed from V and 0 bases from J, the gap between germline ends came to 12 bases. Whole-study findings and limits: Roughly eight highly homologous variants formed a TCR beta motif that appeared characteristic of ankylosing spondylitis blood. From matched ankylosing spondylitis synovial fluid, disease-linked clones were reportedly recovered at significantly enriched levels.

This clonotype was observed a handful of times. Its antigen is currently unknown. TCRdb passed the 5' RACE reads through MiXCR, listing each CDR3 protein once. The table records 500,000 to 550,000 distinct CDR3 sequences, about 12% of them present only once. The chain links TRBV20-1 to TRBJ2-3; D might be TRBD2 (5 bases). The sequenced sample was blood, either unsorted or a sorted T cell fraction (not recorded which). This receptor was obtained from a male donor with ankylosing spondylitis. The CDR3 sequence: CSAGDGLSTDTQYF. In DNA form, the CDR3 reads TGCAGTGCTGGGGATGGACTTAGCACAGATACGCAGTATTTT.